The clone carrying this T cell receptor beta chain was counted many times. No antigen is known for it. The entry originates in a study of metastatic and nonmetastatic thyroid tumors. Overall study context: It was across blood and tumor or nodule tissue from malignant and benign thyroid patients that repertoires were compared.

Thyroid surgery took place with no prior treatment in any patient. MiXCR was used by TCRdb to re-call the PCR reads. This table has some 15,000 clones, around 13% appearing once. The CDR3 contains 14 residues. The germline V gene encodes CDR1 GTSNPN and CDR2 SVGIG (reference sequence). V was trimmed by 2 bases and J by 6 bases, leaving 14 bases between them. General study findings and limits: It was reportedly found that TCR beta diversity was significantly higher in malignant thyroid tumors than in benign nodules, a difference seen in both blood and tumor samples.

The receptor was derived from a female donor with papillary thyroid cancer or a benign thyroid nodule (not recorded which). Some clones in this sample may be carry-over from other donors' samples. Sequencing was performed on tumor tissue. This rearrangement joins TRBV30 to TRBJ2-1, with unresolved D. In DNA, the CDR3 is TGTGCCTGGAGTCCTGGAGTCGGTCCCAATGAGCAGTTCTTC. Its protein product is CAWSPGVGPNEQFF.